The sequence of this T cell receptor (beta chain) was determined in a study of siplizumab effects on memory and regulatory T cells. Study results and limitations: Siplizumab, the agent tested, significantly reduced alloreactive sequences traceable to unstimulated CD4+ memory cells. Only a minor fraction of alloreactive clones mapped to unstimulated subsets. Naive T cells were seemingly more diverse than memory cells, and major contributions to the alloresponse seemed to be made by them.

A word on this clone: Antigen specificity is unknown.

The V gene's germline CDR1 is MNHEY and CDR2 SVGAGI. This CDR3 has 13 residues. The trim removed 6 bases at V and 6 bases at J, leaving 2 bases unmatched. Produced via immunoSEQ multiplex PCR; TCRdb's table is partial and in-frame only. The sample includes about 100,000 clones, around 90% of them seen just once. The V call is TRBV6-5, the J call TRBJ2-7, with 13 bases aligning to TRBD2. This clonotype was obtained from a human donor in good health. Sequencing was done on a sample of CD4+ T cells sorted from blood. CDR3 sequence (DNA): TGTGCCAGCAGGGGACTAGCGGGGAGCGAGCAGTACTTC. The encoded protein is CASRGLAGSEQYF.